These 17 T cell receptor beta chains share one sample of origin, sequenced in a study of technical replicates of blood from a few donors. Method: immunoSEQ multiplex PCR; TCRdb's copy keeps in-frame clones and lacks some. The data show approximately 81,000 clones, approximately 80% seen once. Sequencing used PBMCs. These TCRs come from a human donor in good health. Some clones in this sample may be carry-over from other donors' samples.

The chain links TRBV19 to TRBJ1-1, with 9 bases fitting TRBD1. J was trimmed by 4 bases and V by 7 bases; bases with no gene match: 13. Per the germline V gene, CDR1 is LNHDA and CDR2 is SQIVND (reference sequence). The length of the CDR3 is 16 residues. CDR3 nucleotides: TGTGCCAGTACCAGGGTGAGGGGGACAGGGATCACTGAAGCTTTCTTT. Amino acid sequence: CASTRVRGTGITEAFF.

CDR3 residues: CAWTPGTGGFYGYTF. The CDR3 DNA follows: TGTGCCTGGACCCCAGGGACAGGGGGCTTCTATGGCTACACCTTC. The chain recombines TRBV30 with TRBJ1-2; 12 positions agree with TRBD1. Germline V CDR1 and CDR2: GTSNPN, SVGIG (reference sequence). CDR3 length equals 15 residues. The V and J ends lost 4 bases and 4 bases, in that order; junction bases with no gene match: 7.

CDR3 in amino acids: CASSSGTELFF. CDR3 bases: TGTGCCAGCAGCTCAGGGACTGAACTGTTTTTT. The J gene is TRBJ1-4, the V gene TRBV7-9; D perhaps matches TRBD1 (5 bases). The germline V gene has CDR1 SEHNR and CDR2 FQNEAQ (reference sequence). V was clipped by 4 bases and J by 12 bases, with 9 bases between them. The CDR3 consists of 11 residues. Complete variable domain (other parts from reference TRBV7-9 and TRBJ1-4): DTGVSQNPRHKITKRGQNVTFRCDPISEHNRLYWYRQTLGQGPEFLTYFQNEAQLEKSRLLSDRFSAERPKGSFSTLEIQRTEQGDSAMYLCASSSGTELFFGSGTQLSVL.

J is TRBJ2-3 and V is TRBV19, with TRBD2 matching 12 bases. Germline loops: CDR1 LNHDA, CDR2 SQIVND (reference sequence). The CDR3 runs 16 residues. The V and J ends lost 1 base and 7 bases, in that order; junction bases with no gene match: 6. DNA of the CDR3: TGTGCCAGTAGTATAGGGACTAGCGGGATCAGGAATACGCAGTATTTT. This translates into CASSIGTSGIRNTQYF.

This clone occurred a few times. The V call is TRBV5-4, the J call TRBJ2-3; a possible D gene is TRBD2 (6 bases). Trimming stripped 2 bases from V and 2 bases from J, with 9 bases between. Germline CDR1 SGHNT, CDR2 YYREEE (reference sequence). The CDR3 is 14 residues long. As DNA, the CDR3 is TGTGCCAGCAGCTTCGGGGGATTCACAGATACGCAGTATTTT. This codes for CASSFGGFTDTQYF. Based on the CDR3 plus reference TRBV5-4 and TRBJ2-3, the full variable domain is ETGVTQSPTHLIKTRGQQVTLRCSSQSGHNTVSWYQQALGQGPQFIFQYYREEENGRGNFPPRFSGLQFPNYSSELNVNALELDDSALYLCASSFGGFTDTQYFGPGTRLTVL.

The chain links TRBV19 to TRBJ2-1, with a tentative D call TRBD1 (5 bases). Trimming stripped 3 bases from V and 4 bases from J, with 13 bases between. Germline V gives CDR1 LNHDA, CDR2 SQIVND (reference sequence). CDR3 size: 15 residues. Here the CDR3 reads CASSIGQGIYNEQFF. The CDR3 nucleotides are TGTGCCAGTAGTATCGGGCAGGGCATTTACAATGAGCAGTTCTTC.

The V and J genes are TRBV6-4 and TRBJ2-3; possible D gene TRBD2, 5 bases. The germline V gene encodes CDR1 MRHNA and CDR2 SNTAGT. V dropped 0 bases and J dropped 2 bases, with 9 bases sitting between them. This CDR3 spans 15 amino acids. The CDR3 sequence is CASSDSGEPTDTQYF. CDR3 in DNA: TGTGCCAGCAGTGACTCTGGGGAGCCCACAGATACGCAGTATTTT.

V usage is TRBV12-2 and J usage is TRBJ2-3; TRBD1, as called in the table, went unchecked against the DNA. TRBV12-2 is marked as a pseudogene. The CDR3 covers 15 residues. The CDR3 DNA is TGTGCAAGTCGAGGTCCGACAGCGTACACAGATACGCAGTATTTT. The encoded protein is CASRGPTAYTDTQYF.

This sequence joins TRBV5-1 and TRBJ2-6, with TRBD1 matching over 7 bases. The J segment lost 1 base and the V segment lost 5 bases, leaving 6 bases of the junction unmatched. Germline V gene data show CDR1 as SGHRS and CDR2 as YFSETQ. The CDR3 is made up of 16 amino acids. In nucleotides, the CDR3 is TGCGCCAGCAGTCTTCCGGGACAGTCTGGGGCCAACGTCCTGACTTTC. Translation: CASSLPGQSGANVLTF.

This clone was seen only a few times. This chain links TRBV6-6 with TRBJ1-1, with a weak D call TRBD1 (6 bases). This CDR3 comprises 15 residues. Per germline, CDR1 MNHNY and CDR2 SVGAGI (reference sequence). V was shortened by 6 bases and J by 3 bases, with 17 bases between the two germline ends. The CDR3 is CASRGSTGRDTEAFF. Here the CDR3 DNA reads TGTGCCAGCAGGGGGAGTACAGGGAGAGACACTGAAGCTTTCTTT.

This chain connects TRBV7-8 to TRBJ2-5; weak D call: TRBD2 (7 bases). The V gene's germline CDR1 is SGHVS and CDR2 FQNEAQ. Deletions cut 4 bases from V and 5 bases from J, with 11 bases between. The CDR3 extends over 13 amino acids. The CDR3 coding sequence is TGTGCCAGCAGCTCGGGGGGCCGGGAGACCCAGTACTTC. This sequence encodes CASSSGGRETQYF.

V gene TRBV7-8 combines with J gene TRBJ2-1; D unresolved. Per germline, CDR1 SGHVS and CDR2 FQNEAQ. The ends were cut back, 1 base at V and 6 bases at J, with 10 bases in the middle. The CDR3 is made up of 14 amino acids. The CDR3 reads CASSLVGGVNEQFF. The CDR3 region has the DNA TGTGCCAGCAGCTTAGTAGGTGGAGTCAATGAGCAGTTCTTC.

J is TRBJ1-6 and V is TRBV6-6; D may be TRBD1 (5 bases). The V gene's germline CDR1 is MNHNY and CDR2 SVGAGI (reference sequence). V dropped 4 bases and J dropped 7 bases, with 8 bases sitting between them. The CDR3 is 13 amino acids. CDR3 amino acids: CASSSSGNSPLHF. The CDR3 coding sequence is TGTGCCAGCAGTTCATCAGGGAATTCACCCCTCCACTTT.

This clone was observed a handful of times. The chain combines TRBV2 with TRBJ1-1; a possible D gene is TRBD1 (6 bases). This CDR3 contains 16 residues. Trimming removed 1 base from V and 0 bases from J, with 12 bases in between. In germline, CDR1 is SNHLY, CDR2 FYNNEI. The DNA of the CDR3 is TGTGCCAGCAGTGAAGGACAGGACCCCATGAACACTGAAGCTTTCTTT. Its translation is CASSEGQDPMNTEAFF.

The V gene is TRBV7-2, the J gene TRBJ2-7; the D gene is possibly TRBD1 (6 bases). The CDR3 has 14 residues. Trimming pared 1 base from V and 6 bases from J, leaving 13 bases between. The germline CDR1 and CDR2 sequences are SGHTA and FQGNSA. CDR3: CASSLVGARGEQYF. The CDR3 nucleotides read TGTGCCAGCAGCTTAGTCGGGGCCAGGGGCGAGCAGTACTTC.

In this sample, this clone turned up once. V usage is TRBV29-1 and J usage is TRBJ2-5, with a possible D match to TRBD1 (5 bases). Trimming stripped 6 bases from V and 0 bases from J, with 8 bases between. CDR1 and CDR2 from the germline V gene are SQVTM and ANQGSEA. The CDR3 is 12 amino acids. The CDR3 bases are TGCAGCGTAAGACAGAACCAAGAGACCCAGTACTTC. Translating it yields CSVRQNQETQYF.

This sequence joins TRBV7-3 and TRBJ2-1; D is perhaps TRBD1 (5 bases). There are 15 residues in the CDR3. Germline CDR1 reads SGHTA; CDR2 reads FQGTGA. V lost 5 bases and J lost 4, with 15 bases in between. CDR3 protein: CASSPTFDSYNEQFF. In DNA, the CDR3 is TGTGCCAGCAGCCCTACTTTCGACAGTTACAATGAGCAGTTCTTC.